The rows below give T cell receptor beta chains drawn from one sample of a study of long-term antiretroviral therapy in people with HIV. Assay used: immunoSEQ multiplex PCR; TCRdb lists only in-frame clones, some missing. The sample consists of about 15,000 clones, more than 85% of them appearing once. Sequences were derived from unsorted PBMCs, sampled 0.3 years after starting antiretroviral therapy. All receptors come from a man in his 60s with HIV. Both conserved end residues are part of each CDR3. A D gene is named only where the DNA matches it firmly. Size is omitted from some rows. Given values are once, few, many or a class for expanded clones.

CASSSLQGQAYEQYF | TGCGCCAGCAGCTCGTTACAGGGTCAGGCCTACGAGCAGTACTTC | NA | TRBJ2-7 | TRBV5-1 | NA
CARALVGGRVTEAFF | TGTGCCAGAGCGCTCGTGGGGGGCCGGGTCACTGAAGCTTTCTTT | NA | TRBJ1-1 | TRBV2 | NA
CATSGGPLNTEAFF | TGTGCCACCAGCGGGGGACCGTTGAACACTGAAGCTTTCTTT | NA | TRBJ1-1 | TRBV15 | NA
CASSQDFAASYEQYF | TGTGCCAGCAGCCAAGATTTTGCAGCTTCCTACGAGCAGTACTTC | NA | TRBJ2-7 | TRBV14 | NA
CASSLRVSRYQETQYF | TGTGCCAGCAGCTTGCGCGTCTCACGGTACCAAGAGACCCAGTACTTC | NA | TRBJ2-5 | TRBV5-6 | NA
CASSPGLAGITDTQYF | TGTGCCAGCAGCCCGGGACTAGCGGGAATCACAGATACGCAGTATTTT | TRBD2 | TRBJ2-3 | TRBV5-4 | NA
CASSESPGTEAFF | TGTGCCAGCAGTGAATCGCCTGGCACTGAAGCTTTCTTT | NA | TRBJ1-1 | TRBV6-1 | NA
CASSRETGLGYGYTF | TGTGCCAGCAGCCGGGAGACGGGGCTTGGCTATGGCTACACCTTC | NA | TRBJ1-2 | TRBV7-8 | NA
CASSQGGGQYF | TGTGCCAGCAGCCAAGGCGGGGGGCAGTACTTC | TRBD2 | TRBJ2-7 | TRBV16 | NA
CASSLNEIDTQYF | TGCGCCAGCAGCTTGAATGAGATAGATACGCAGTATTTT | NA | TRBJ2-3 | TRBV5-1 | NA
CASSLSQGTYEQYF | TGTGCCAGCAGTCTGTCACAGGGCACCTACGAGCAGTACTTC | NA | TRBJ2-7 | TRBV5-4 | NA
CASSFPGPGEQYF | TGTGCCAGCAGCTTCCCGGGTCCGGGCGAGCAGTACTTC | NA | TRBJ2-7 | TRBV7-9 | NA
CASSPPTDHSNQPQHF | TGTGCCAGCTCACCACCTACAGATCATAGCAATCAGCCCCAGCATTTT | NA | TRBJ1-5 | TRBV18 | NA
CATSRDEPNSGNTIYF | TGTGCCACCAGCAGAGATGAACCTAACTCTGGAAACACCATATATTTT | NA | TRBJ1-3 | TRBV15 | NA
CSASKPYEQYF | TGCAGTGCTAGCAAGCCCTACGAGCAGTACTTC | NA | TRBJ2-7 | TRBV20-1 | NA
CASRVDYTQYF | TGTGCCAGCAGGGTAGATTATACGCAGTATTTT | NA | TRBJ2-3 | TRBV2 | few